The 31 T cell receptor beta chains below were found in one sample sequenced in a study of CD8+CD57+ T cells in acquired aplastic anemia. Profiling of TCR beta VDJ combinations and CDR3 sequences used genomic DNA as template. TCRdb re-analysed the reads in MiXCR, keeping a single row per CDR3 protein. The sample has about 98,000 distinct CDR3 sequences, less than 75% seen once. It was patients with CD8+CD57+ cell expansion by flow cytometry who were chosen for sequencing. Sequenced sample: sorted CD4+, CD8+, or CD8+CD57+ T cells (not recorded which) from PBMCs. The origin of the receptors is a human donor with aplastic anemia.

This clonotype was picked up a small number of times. The CDR3 DNA reads TGTGCCACCAGCAGAGGTAGCGGGGGGGTCACCTACAATGAGCAGTTCTTC. Translation: CATSRGSGGVTYNEQFF. The chain links TRBV15 to TRBJ2-1, with 11 positions matching TRBD2. CDR1 and CDR2 (germline): LNHNV, YYDKDF (reference sequence). V trimming: 1 base; J trimming: 2 bases; junction bases outside the gene matches: 4. There are 17 residues in the CDR3. Full variable domain (rest looked up from reference TRBV15 and TRBJ2-1): DAMVIQNPRYQVTQFGKPVTLSCSQTLNHNVMYWYQQKSSQAPKLLFHYYDKDFNNEADTPDNFQSRRPNTSFCFLDIRSPGLGDTAMYLCATSRGSGGVTYNEQFFGPGTRLTVL.

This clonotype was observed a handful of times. CDR3 sequence reads: CASQREDTQYF. The CDR3 bases are TGTGCCAGCCAGCGAGAAGATACGCAGTATTTT. This rearrangement joins TRBV24-1 to TRBJ2-3; D remains unclear. V lost 11 bases and J lost 5, with 10 bases in between. This CDR3 has 11 amino acids. Germline CDR1 is KGHDR and CDR2 is SFDVKD.

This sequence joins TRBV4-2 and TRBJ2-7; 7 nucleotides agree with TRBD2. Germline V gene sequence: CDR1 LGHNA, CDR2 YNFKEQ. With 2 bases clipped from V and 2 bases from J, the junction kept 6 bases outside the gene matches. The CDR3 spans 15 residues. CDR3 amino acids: CASSQSPGTTYEQYF. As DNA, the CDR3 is TGTGCCAGCAGCCAATCCCCCGGGACTACCTACGAGCAGTACTTC.

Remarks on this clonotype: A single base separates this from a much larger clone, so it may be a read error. The CDR3 DNA follows: TGTGCCTGCAGTTACCTCCCGGAGGGACGGATCTATGGCTACACCTTC. The encoded protein is CACSYLPEGRIYGYTF. The gene calls are TRBV6-2 or TRBV6-3 and TRBJ1-2, with D perhaps matching TRBD1 (5 bases). This CDR3 has 16 residues. Germline CDR1 reads MNHEY; CDR2 reads SVGEGT.

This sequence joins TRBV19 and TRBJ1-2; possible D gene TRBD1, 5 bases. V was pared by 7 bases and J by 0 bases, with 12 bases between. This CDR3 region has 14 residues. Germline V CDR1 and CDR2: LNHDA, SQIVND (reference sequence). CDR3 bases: TGTGCCAGTACCGCGAGGGGCGCTAACTATGGCTACACCTTC. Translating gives CASTARGANYGYTF.

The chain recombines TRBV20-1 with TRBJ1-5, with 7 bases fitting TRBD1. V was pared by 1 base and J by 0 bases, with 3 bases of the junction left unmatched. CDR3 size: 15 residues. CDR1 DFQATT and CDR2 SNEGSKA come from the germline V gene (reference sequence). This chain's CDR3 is CSARGQGYSNQPQHF. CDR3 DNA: TGCAGTGCTAGAGGACAGGGATATAGCAATCAGCCCCAGCATTTT.

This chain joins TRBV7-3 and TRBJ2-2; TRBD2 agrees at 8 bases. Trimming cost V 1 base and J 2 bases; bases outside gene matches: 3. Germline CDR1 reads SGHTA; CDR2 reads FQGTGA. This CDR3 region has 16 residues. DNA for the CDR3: TGTGCCAGCAGCTTAAACGGGGGGGTTAACACCGGGGAGCTGTTTTTT. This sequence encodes CASSLNGGVNTGELFF. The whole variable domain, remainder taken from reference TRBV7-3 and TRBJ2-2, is GAGVSQTPSNKVTEKGKYVELRCDPISGHTALYWYRQSLGQGPEFLIYFQGTGAADDSGLPNDRFFAVRPEGSVSTLKIQRTERGDSAVYLCASSLNGGVNTGELFFGEGSRLTVL.

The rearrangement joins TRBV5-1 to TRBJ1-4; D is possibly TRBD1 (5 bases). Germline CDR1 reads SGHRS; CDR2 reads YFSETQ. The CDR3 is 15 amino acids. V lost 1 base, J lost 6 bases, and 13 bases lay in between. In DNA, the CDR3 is TGCGCCAGCAGCTTGCGGGACCCTAGGGATGAAAAACTGTTTTTT. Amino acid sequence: CASSLRDPRDEKLFF.

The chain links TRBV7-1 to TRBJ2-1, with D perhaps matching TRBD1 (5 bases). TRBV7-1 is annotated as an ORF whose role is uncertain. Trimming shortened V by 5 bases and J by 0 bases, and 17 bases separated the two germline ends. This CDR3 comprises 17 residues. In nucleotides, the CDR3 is TGTGCCAGCAGCCCGTCAGGGCCTAGGAGCTCCTACAATGAGCAGTTCTTC. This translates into CASSPSGPRSSYNEQFF.

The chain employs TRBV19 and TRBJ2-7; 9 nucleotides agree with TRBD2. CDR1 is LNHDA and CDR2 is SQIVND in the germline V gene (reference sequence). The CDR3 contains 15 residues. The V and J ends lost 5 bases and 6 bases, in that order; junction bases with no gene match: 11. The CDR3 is CASSSLGLALSEQYF. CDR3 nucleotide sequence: TGTGCCAGTAGTTCGCTGGGACTAGCATTATCCGAGCAGTACTTC.

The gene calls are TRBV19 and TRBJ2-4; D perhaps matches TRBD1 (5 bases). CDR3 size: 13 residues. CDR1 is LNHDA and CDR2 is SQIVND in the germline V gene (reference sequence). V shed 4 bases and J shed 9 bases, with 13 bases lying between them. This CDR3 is CASSRRGGTIQYF. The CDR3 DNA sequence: TGTGCCAGTAGTAGAAGGGGCGGCACCATTCAGTACTTC.

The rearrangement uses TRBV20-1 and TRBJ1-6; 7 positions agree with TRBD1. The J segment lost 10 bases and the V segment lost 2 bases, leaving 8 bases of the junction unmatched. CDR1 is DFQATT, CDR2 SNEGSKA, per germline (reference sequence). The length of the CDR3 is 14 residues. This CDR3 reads CSARPRQGYSPLHF. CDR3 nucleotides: TGCAGTGCTAGACCAAGACAGGGTTACTCACCCCTCCACTTT.

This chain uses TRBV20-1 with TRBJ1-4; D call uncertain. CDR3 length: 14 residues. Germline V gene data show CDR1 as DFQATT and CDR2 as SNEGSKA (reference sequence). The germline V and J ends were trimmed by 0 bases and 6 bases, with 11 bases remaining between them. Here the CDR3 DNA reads TGCAGTGCTAGAGATGGTGTCTCGGATGAAAAACTGTTTTTT. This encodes CSARDGVSDEKLFF.

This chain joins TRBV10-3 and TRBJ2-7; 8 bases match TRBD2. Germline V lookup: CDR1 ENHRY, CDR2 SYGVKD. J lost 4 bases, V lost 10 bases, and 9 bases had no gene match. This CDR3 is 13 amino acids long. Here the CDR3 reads CASRGAGVYEQYF. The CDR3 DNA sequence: TGTGCCAGCAGGGGAGCGGGAGTTTACGAGCAGTACTTC.

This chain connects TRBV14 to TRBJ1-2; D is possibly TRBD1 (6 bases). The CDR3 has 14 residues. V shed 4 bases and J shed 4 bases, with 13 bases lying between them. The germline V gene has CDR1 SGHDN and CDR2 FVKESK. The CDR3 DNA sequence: TGTGCCAGCAGCCCGGCAGGGGCTCCCTATGGCTACACCTTC. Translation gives CASSPAGAPYGYTF.

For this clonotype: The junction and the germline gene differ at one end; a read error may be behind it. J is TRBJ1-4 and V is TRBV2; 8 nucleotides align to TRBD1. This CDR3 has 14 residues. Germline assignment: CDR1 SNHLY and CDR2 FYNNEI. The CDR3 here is CAGRGLVANEKLFF. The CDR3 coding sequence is TGTGCCGGCAGGGGGCTAGTAGCTAATGAAAAACTGTTTTTT.

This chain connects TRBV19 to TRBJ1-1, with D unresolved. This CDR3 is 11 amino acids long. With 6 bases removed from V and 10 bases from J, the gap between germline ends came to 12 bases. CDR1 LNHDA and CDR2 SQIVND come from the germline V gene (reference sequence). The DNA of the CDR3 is TGTGCCAGTAGCCCTTCAGTGGGAGCTTTCTTT. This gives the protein CASSPSVGAFF.

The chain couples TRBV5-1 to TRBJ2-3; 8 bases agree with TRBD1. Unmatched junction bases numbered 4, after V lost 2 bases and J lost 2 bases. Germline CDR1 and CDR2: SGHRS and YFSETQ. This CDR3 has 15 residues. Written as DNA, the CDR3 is TGCGCCAGCAGCTTAAGGACAGGGAACACAGATACGCAGTATTTT. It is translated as CASSLRTGNTDTQYF.

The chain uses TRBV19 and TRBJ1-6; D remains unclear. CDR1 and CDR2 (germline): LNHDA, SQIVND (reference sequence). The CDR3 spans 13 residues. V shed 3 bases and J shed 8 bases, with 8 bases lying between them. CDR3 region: CASSMRLDSPLHF. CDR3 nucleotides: TGTGCCAGTAGTATGAGGCTCGATTCACCCCTCCACTTT.

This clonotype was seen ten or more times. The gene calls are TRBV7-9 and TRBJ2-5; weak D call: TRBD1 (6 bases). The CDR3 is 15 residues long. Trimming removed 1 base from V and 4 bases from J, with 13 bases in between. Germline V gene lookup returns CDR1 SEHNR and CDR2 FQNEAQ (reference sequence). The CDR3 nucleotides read TGTGCCAGCAGCTTAGAACAGGGTGTCGGAGAGACCCAGTACTTC. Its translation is CASSLEQGVGETQYF.

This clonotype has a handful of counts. CDR3 in amino acids: CASCIWAGGGCNEQFF. CDR3 bases: TGTGCCAGCTGTATTTGGGCGGGAGGGGGTTGCAATGAGCAGTTCTTC. The chain recombines TRBV11-2 with TRBJ2-1, with 9 bases fitting TRBD2. V was pared by 8 bases and J by 6 bases, with 14 bases of the junction left unmatched. In germline, CDR1 is SGHAT, CDR2 FQNNGV. The CDR3 runs to 16 residues.

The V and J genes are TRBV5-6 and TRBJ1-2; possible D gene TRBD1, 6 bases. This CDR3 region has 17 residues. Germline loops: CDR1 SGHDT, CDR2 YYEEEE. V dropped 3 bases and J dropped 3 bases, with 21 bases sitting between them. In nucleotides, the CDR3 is TGTGCCAGCAGCTCGCGCTCGACTGGGTGGACAGACTATGGCTACACCTTC. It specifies CASSSRSTGWTDYGYTF.

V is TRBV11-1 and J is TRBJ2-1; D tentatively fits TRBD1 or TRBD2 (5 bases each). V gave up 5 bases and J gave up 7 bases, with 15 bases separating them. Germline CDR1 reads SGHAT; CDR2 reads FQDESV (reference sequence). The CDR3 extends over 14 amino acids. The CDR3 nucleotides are TGTGCCAGCAGCCGAACGGGACGTCAAAATGAGCAGTTCTTC. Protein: CASSRTGRQNEQFF.

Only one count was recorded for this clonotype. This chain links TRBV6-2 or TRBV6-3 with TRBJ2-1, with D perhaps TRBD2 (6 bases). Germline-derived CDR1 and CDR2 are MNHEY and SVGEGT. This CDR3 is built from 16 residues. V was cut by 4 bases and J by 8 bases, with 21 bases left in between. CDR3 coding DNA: TGTGCCAGCAGTTCGCCGCACCCGACTAGTTTCTATGAGCAGTTCTTC. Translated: CASSSPHPTSFYEQFF.

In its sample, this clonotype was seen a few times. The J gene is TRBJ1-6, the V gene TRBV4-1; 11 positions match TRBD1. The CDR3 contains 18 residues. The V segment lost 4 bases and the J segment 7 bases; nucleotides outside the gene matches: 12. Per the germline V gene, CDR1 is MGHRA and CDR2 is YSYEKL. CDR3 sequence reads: CASSPGTGGTGVNSPLHF. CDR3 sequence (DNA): TGCGCCAGCAGCCCTGGGACAGGGGGGACGGGTGTCAATTCACCCCTCCACTTT.

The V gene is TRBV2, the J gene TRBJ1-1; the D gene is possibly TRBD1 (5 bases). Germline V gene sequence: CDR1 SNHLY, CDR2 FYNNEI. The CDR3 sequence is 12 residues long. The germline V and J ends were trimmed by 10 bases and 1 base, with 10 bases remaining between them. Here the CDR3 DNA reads TGTGCCAACCAGAGGGGGAACACTGAAGCTTTCTTT. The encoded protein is CANQRGNTEAFF.

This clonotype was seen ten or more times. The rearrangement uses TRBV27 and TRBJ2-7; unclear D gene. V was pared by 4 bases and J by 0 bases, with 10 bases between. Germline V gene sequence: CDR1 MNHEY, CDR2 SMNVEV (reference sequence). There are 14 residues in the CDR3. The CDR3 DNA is TGTGCCAGCAGTTCCCCGACTTTCTCCTACGAGCAGTACTTC. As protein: CASSSPTFSYEQYF.

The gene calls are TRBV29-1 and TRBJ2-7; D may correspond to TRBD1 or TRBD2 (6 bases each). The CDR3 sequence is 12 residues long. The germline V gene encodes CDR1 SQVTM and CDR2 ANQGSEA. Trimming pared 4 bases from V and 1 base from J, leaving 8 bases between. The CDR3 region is CSVGGASYEQYF. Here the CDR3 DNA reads TGCAGCGTTGGGGGGGCATCCTACGAGCAGTACTTC.

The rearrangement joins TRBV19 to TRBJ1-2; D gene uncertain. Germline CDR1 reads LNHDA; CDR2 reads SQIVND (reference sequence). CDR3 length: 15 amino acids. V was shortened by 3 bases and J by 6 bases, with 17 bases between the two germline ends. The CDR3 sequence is CASSIPWPALNGYTF. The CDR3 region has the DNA TGTGCCAGTAGTATCCCGTGGCCGGCATTGAATGGCTACACCTTC.

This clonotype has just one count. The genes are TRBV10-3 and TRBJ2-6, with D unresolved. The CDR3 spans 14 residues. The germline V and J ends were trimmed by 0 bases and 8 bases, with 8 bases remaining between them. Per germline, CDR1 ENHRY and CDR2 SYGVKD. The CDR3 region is CAISESGGSNVLTF. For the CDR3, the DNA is TGTGCCATCAGTGAGTCGGGCGGTTCCAACGTCCTGACTTTC.

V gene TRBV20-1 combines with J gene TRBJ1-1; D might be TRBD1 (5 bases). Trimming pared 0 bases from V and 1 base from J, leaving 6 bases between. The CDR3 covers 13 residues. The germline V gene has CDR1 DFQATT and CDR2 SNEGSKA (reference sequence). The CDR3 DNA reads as TGCAGTGCTAGAGAGGGGGGGAACACTGAAGCTTTCTTT. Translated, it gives CSAREGGNTEAFF.